This TCR beta chain originates from a study of tumor and adjacent non-tumor tissue in lung cancer. Three rounds of nested PCR, following a modified ARM-PCR protocol, produced the TCRbeta library. TCRdb passed the multiplex PCR reads through MiXCR, listing each CDR3 protein once. The table records over 100,000 distinct CDR3 sequences, approximately 82% of them present only once. RNA was extracted from bulk tissue without any cell sorting. Per germline, CDR1 SGHKS and CDR2 YYEKEE (reference sequence). V gave up 4 bases and J gave up 6 bases, with 12 bases separating them. This CDR3 has 13 amino acids. This clonotype appeared once. Because the CDR3 is missing its conserved closing phenylalanine or tryptophan, this is likely a read error.

The origin of this receptor is a woman aged 55-69 years with non-small cell lung cancer. The rearrangement joins TRBV5-5 to TRBJ2-3; D call uncertain. Specimen: lung tumor tissue. The CDR3, as DNA: TGTGCCAGCAGCACGATAGGGATTGATACGCAGTATTCT. Its translation is CASSTIGIDTQYS.